This TCR beta chain was identified in a study of T cells in Graves' hyperthyroidism and ophthalmopathy (dated by TCRdb to 2018 to 2020). Describing the broader study: Peripheral blood was sampled at the time of initial diagnosis, prior to any treatment. To identify TCR V-J signatures that set the groups apart, the researchers used a discovery cohort of 100 patients, made up of roughly 45 with Graves' ophthalmopathy and some 58 with stable Graves' hyperthyroidism. Prospective prediction of ophthalmopathy was tested in an independent validation cohort consisting of roughly 19 hyperthyroidism patients and some 16 patients who later progressed to ophthalmopathy. For training and testing, the 110 or so patients in the discovery cohort were randomly divided in a 7:3 ratio. The study also compared thyroid tissue and blood T-cell repertoires from several Graves' hyperthyroidism patients. After blood sampling, hyperthyroidism patients were treated with methimazole at a starting dose of 30 mg daily, and ophthalmopathy patients were treated with high-dose intravenous methylprednisolone. The paper describes TCR Vbeta CDR3 sequencing of about 140 peripheral blood samples, made up of some 40 ophthalmopathy patients, 70 to 75 hyperthyroidism patients and some 17 progressor patients.

V loses 7 bases, J loses 0 bases, and the germline ends lie 13 bases apart. From a lookup of the germline V gene, CDR1 and CDR2 are SNHLY and FYNNEI. The CDR3, cysteine through phenylalanine, is 15 amino acids long. The sequence is cut down to CDR3 DNA, 45 bases in frame from base 1. Points the paper makes about the study in general: Sample size was not statistically predetermined, and investigators were not blinded to group allocation. Most expanded thyroid clonotypes (frequency above 0.001) were also detected in blood, a finding suggesting that blood repertoires may reflect thyroid immune responses. A model built on a 13 V-J signature distinguished ophthalmopathy from stable hyperthyroidism, reaching 85% to 90% sensitivity and approximately 81% specificity in cross-validation and 80%/75% in testing. In validation, the model predicted progression to ophthalmopathy with roughly 66% sensitivity and approximately 72% specificity, a median of around 6.6 months before onset.

Ophthalmopathy patients had moderately to severely active disease, Clinical Activity Score of at least 3, NOSPECS grade of at least 4, and duration under 3 months. Patients with uncontrolled infections, other autoimmune diseases, pregnancy or lactation were excluded. Diagnoses relied on clinical symptoms, serum thyroxine and TRAb, thyroid ultrasound and orbital computed tomography. PBMCs were isolated from 8 to 10 ml of fresh peripheral blood by Ficoll-Paque density gradient centrifugation. Total RNA was extracted with Trizol reagent, and quality was checked on an Agilent 2100 Bioanalyzer. A note on this clonotype: What this receptor recognizes is not known. Base qualities are not at hand, and no much larger clone is one base apart.

TCR beta CDR3 regions were amplified from RNA transcripts. The first round of RT-PCR for the TCR CDR3 was performed with the HTBI primer set and the Qiagen OneStep RT-PCR kit. Libraries were constructed in a second round of multiplex PCR, after which size selection and purification were performed. Libraries were sequenced paired-end with 100 bp reads on an Illumina HiSeq2000. Under the source paper's analysis protocol: SOAPnuke was used to process the raw data, removing reads that contained adapters or uncalled bases, had a mean Phred below 15, or lacked an exact match to the constant primer or identifier. High-quality paired reads were merged with COPE v1.2.5, and unique nucleotide sequences were defined as clonotypes. Clonotypes were aligned to IMGT TRBV, TRBD and TRBJ reference segments using MiTCR v1.1. The analysis included only V-J combinations with a frequency above 0.0001, which together covered approximately 99% of the repertoires. A TCS score was defined as the ratio between F50 (clonal expansion) and ExV (chaos), using BLOSUM62-based TCRdist between CDR3 peptides within each V-J. Welch's t-statistics and random forest reduced around 520 V-J features to roughly 13, which were used in a naive Bayes classifier (R e1071). TCRdb reprocessing: public reads trimmed at Q25 with fastp, clones called with MiXCR, in-frame beta chains kept. Merged by CDR3 protein, the rows form single entries marked with the most common genes and DNA. In this record, the V and J calls reflect TCRdb's handling and not the investigators' own analysis. This sample gives roughly 400,000 distinct CDR3 sequences in total; over 11% of them show up just once. The biggest ten clones account for 25% to 30% of the sample.

In this chain, TRBV2 is recombined with TRBJ1-5; no D gene is confidently identified. Sequencing input: blood. This TCR was recovered from a man aged 50 to 59 with Graves' ophthalmopathy. The nucleotide sequence reads TGTGCCAGCAATCCGGGAGATTATAGCAATCAGCCCCAGCATTTT. This codes for CASNPGDYSNQPQHF.